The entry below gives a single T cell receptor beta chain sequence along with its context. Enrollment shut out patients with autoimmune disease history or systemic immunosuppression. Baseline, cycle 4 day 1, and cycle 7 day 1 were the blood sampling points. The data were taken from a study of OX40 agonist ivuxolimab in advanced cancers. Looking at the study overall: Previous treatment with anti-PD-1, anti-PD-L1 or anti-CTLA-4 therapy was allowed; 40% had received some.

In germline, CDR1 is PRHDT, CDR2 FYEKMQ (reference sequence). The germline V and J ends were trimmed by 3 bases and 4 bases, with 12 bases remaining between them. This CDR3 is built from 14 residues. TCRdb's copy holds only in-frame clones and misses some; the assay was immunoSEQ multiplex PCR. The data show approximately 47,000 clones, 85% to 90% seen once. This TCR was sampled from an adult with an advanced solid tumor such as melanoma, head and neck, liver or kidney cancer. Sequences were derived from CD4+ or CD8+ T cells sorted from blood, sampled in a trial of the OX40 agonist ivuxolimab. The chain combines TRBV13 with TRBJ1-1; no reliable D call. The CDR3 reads CASSFFPLGTEAFF. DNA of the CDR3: TGTGCCAGCAGCTTCTTCCCATTGGGCACTGAAGCTTTCTTT.